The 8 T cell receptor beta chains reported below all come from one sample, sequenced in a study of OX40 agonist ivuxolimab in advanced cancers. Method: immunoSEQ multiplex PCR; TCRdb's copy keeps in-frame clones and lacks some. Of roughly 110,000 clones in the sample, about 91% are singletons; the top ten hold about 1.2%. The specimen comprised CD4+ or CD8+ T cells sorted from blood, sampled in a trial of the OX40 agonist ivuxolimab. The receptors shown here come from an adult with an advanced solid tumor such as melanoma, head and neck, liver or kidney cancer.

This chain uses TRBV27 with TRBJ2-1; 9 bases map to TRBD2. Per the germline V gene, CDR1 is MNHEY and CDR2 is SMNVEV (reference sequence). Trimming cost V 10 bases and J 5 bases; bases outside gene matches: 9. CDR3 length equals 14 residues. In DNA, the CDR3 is TGTGCCACTTGCGATAGCGGGAGCCACAATGAGCAGTTCTTC. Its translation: CATCDSGSHNEQFF.

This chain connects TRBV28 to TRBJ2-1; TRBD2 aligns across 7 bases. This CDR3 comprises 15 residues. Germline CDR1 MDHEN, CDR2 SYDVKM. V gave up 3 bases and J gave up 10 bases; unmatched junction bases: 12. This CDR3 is CASSFTSGVPLEQFF. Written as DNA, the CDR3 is TGTGCCAGCAGTTTCACCAGCGGGGTCCCATTAGAGCAGTTCTTC.

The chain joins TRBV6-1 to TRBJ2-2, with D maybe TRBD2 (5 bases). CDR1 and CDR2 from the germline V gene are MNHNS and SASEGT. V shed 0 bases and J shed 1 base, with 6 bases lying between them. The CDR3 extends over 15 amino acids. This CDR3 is CASSEAGENTGELFF. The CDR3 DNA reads TGTGCCAGCAGTGAAGCGGGAGAGAACACCGGGGAGCTGTTTTTT.

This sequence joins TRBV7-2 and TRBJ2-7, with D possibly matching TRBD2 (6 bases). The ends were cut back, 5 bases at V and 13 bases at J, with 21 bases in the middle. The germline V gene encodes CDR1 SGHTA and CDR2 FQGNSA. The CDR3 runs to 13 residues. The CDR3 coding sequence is TGTGCCAGCAGCCCGGTGTTAGGGGACTCACCATACTTC. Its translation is CASSPVLGDSPYF.

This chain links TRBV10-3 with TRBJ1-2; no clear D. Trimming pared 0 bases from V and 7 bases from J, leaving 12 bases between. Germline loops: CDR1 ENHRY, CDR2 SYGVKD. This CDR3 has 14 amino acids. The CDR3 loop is CAISESMGTSGYTF. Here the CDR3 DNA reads TGTGCCATCAGTGAGTCGATGGGAACAAGTGGCTACACCTTC.

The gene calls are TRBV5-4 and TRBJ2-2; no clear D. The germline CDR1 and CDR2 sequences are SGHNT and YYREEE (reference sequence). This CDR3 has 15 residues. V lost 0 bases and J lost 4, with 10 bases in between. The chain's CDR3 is CASSLGATGTGELFF. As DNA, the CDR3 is TGTGCCAGCAGCTTGGGGGCCACCGGCACCGGGGAGCTGTTTTTT.

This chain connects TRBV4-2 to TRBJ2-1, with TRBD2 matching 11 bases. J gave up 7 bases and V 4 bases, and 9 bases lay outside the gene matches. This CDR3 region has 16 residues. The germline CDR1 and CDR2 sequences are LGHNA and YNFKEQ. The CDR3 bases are TGTGCCAGCAGCCTATTAGCGGGAGGGCCCGGGAATGAGCAGTTCTTC. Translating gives CASSLLAGGPGNEQFF.

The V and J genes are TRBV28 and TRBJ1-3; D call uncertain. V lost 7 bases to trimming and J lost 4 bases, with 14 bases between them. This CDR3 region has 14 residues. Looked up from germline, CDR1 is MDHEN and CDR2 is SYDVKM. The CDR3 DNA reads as TGTGCCAGCAAGAGAGAAGGTGGCGGAAACACCATATATTTT. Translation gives CASKREGGGNTIYF.